The present T cell receptor beta chain was sequenced within a study of blood T cell repertoires in COVID-19. Per the study methods: Estimation of nucleated cell counts relied on the amplification of reference gene primers. Assay used: immunoSEQ multiplex PCR; TCRdb lists only in-frame clones, some missing. V and J calls and clone size follow that table, whereas D and trimming were derived from the DNA. This repertoire shows 150,000 to 200,000 clones, over 75% found once; its top ten account for less than 1.5%. The sequenced sample was PBMCs or T cells enriched from blood (not recorded which). This receptor was obtained from a human donor with acute COVID-19. The donor label of this sample is uncertain.

CDR3 DNA sequence: TGTGCCTGGACTCCACTAGGAATCACTGAAGCTTTCTTT. Translating gives CAWTPLGITEAFF. The chain employs TRBV30 and TRBJ1-1; D unclear. CDR3 length: 13 residues. Trimming pared 4 bases from V and 4 bases from J, leaving 13 bases between. From germline, CDR1 is GTSNPN and CDR2 SVGIG (reference sequence). Together with reference TRBV30 and TRBJ1-1, the CDR3 gives the full variable domain: SQTIHQWPATLVQPVGSPLSLECTVEGTSNPNLYWYRQAAGRGLQLLFYSVGIGQISSEVPQNLSASRPQDRQFILSSKKLLLSDSGFYLCAWTPLGITEAFFGQGTRLTVV.